This passage covers 32 T cell receptor beta chains from one sample sequenced in a study of beta chain features in type 1 diabetes. TCRB transcripts that were expressed got sequenced, as all of the isolated RNA had been reverse transcribed. Sequencing was performed with immunoSEQ multiplex PCR; in TCRdb, only in-frame clones are kept and a portion is missing. The sample contains about 330,000 clones, more than 9.5% of which appear only once. The sequenced sample consisted of naive CD4+ T cells from blood. The receptor set was obtained from a woman in her twenties or thirties in good health.

The chain recombines TRBV2 with TRBJ2-5; no definite D call. Gene TRBJ2-7 matches the end of the DNA better, so the J call may be wrong. Germline CDR1 and CDR2: SNHLY and FYNNEI. The CDR3 length is 15 residues. CDR3 amino acids: CASSEALYSLYEQYF. CDR3 nucleotide sequence: TGTGCCAGCAGTGAAGCGCTGTACAGTCTCTACGAGCAGTACTTC.

This clone was seen once. The chain is built from TRBV28 and TRBJ2-1; the match to TRBD2 covers 7 bases. The V and J ends lost 5 bases and 2 bases, in that order; junction bases with no gene match: 6. This CDR3 region has 15 residues. The germline V gene encodes CDR1 MDHEN and CDR2 SYDVKM. This CDR3 reads CASSTSSGPYNEQFF. CDR3 in DNA: TGTGCCAGCAGTACCTCTAGCGGTCCCTACAATGAGCAGTTCTTC.

This clone was seen only a few times. This chain connects TRBV7-9 to TRBJ2-1, with 7 bases that match TRBD1. Germline CDR1 and CDR2: SEHNR and FQNEAQ (reference sequence). J was trimmed by 6 bases and V by 0 bases; bases with no gene match: 8. This CDR3 is built from 16 residues. In DNA form, the CDR3 reads TGTGCCAGCAGCTTAGCCCCCTCGACAGGGCGCAATGAGCAGTTCTTC. Amino acids: CASSLAPSTGRNEQFF.

The chain couples TRBV27 to TRBJ1-1; 7 nucleotides agree with TRBD1. The CDR3 totals 15 residues. Per germline, CDR1 MNHEY and CDR2 SMNVEV (reference sequence). Losses at the gene ends were 6 bases for V and 4 bases for J; bases not matched to a gene: 11. The CDR3 loop reads CASSLDFRGSTEAFF. For the CDR3, the DNA is TGTGCCAGCAGCTTAGACTTCAGGGGGAGCACTGAAGCTTTCTTT.

This chain uses TRBV5-1 with TRBJ1-1; TRBD1 matches 7 bases. Trimming cost V 4 bases and J 3 bases; bases outside gene matches: 12. Germline V CDR1 and CDR2: SGHRS, YFSETQ. This CDR3 spans 16 amino acids. CDR3 protein: CASSVNPTGFDTEAFF. The CDR3 region has the DNA TGCGCCAGCAGCGTAAACCCGACAGGGTTCGACACTGAAGCTTTCTTT.

The chain couples TRBV6-5 to TRBJ2-3; D perhaps matches TRBD2 (5 bases). Germline V gene data show CDR1 as MNHEY and CDR2 as SVGAGI. Trimming stripped 2 bases from V and 0 bases from J, with 6 bases between. The CDR3 has 14 amino acids. CDR3 nucleotide sequence: TGTGCCAGCAGTTACGCGGGTAGCACAGATACGCAGTATTTT. Residues: CASSYAGSTDTQYF.

This clone was seen more than once but under ten times. The rearrangement uses TRBV7-2 and TRBJ2-2, with 10 bases lining up with TRBD2. Germline values: CDR1 SGHTA, CDR2 FQGNSA. The CDR3 runs to 19 residues. V lost 1 base, J lost 0 bases, and 8 bases stayed unmatched. The CDR3 here is CASSLGSLAGVANTGELFF. The CDR3 DNA sequence: TGTGCCAGCAGCTTAGGAAGCCTAGCGGGAGTGGCGAACACCGGGGAGCTGTTTTTT.

This clone turned up a few times. The V call is TRBV18, the J call TRBJ2-7; 11 bases are a match to TRBD2. Per the germline V gene, CDR1 is KGHSH and CDR2 is LQKENI. The ends lost 1 base at V and 4 bases at J; junction bases unmatched: 3. This CDR3 comprises 15 residues. In DNA, the CDR3 is TGTGCCAGCTCACCACGCGGGACTAGCGGATACGAGCAGTACTTC. Its translation is CASSPRGTSGYEQYF.

This clone was seen only a few times. The rearrangement links TRBV9 to TRBJ2-1; TRBD2 agrees at 13 bases. Germline CDR1 is SGDLS and CDR2 is YYNGEE. The CDR3 has 21 amino acids. The trim removed 3 bases at V and 0 bases at J, leaving 15 bases unmatched. The CDR3 sequence: CASSEEGLAGVGIGSYNEQFF. As DNA, the CDR3 is TGTGCCAGCAGCGAGGAAGGACTAGCGGGAGTGGGGATCGGCTCCTACAATGAGCAGTTCTTC.

This clone was observed a few times. The J gene is TRBJ2-5, the V gene TRBV28, with no clear D. The ends were cut back, 2 bases at V and 4 bases at J, with 8 bases in the middle. The V gene's germline CDR1 is MDHEN and CDR2 SYDVKM. The CDR3 extends over 13 amino acids. CDR3 region: CASSLGQVETQYF. Here the CDR3 DNA reads TGTGCCAGCAGTTTAGGCCAGGTAGAGACCCAGTACTTC.

This clone was seen more than once but under ten times. CDR3 region: CASGTRGRGTGELFF. CDR3 in DNA: TGTGCCAGCGGTACGAGGGGGCGCGGTACCGGGGAGCTGTTTTTT. The rearrangement joins TRBV7-3 to TRBJ2-2, with 7 bases matching TRBD1. CDR1 is SGHTA and CDR2 is FQGTGA in the germline V gene. V shed 8 bases, J shed 5 bases, and the junction held 11 bases outside the gene matches. The CDR3 contains 15 residues.

This clone was counted between two and nine times. This CDR3 is CASSLGQGTGELFF. The CDR3 region has the DNA TGTGCCAGCAGCCTGGGACAGGGAACCGGGGAGCTGTTTTTT. The V and J genes are TRBV6-6 and TRBJ2-2; 9 nucleotides agree with TRBD1. The CDR3 runs to 14 residues. Germline CDR1 reads MNHNY; CDR2 reads SVGAGI (reference sequence). V was pared by 6 bases and J by 5 bases, with 4 bases of the junction left unmatched.

The V gene is TRBV14, the J gene TRBJ2-5, with D possibly being TRBD2 (6 bases). V lost 6 bases, J lost 4 bases, and 18 bases lay in between. Germline V gene lookup returns CDR1 SGHDN and CDR2 FVKESK. This CDR3 has 15 residues. This CDR3 reads CASSPGLTPLETQYF. The CDR3 region has the DNA TGTGCCAGCAGTCCGGGACTCACCCCCCTAGAGACCCAGTACTTC.

CDR3 amino acids: CASSRRTDQPQHF. Here the CDR3 DNA reads TGTGCCAGCAGTCGCCGGACAGATCAGCCCCAGCATTTT. The chain joins TRBV6-6 to TRBJ1-5, with a weak D call TRBD1 (6 bases). CDR1 MNHNY and CDR2 SVGAGI come from the germline V gene (reference sequence). The CDR3 spans 13 residues. Trimming removed 5 bases from V and 5 bases from J, with 10 bases in between.

This sequence joins TRBV7-2 and TRBJ2-1; D unresolved. Germline V gene sequence: CDR1 SGHTA, CDR2 FQGNSA. The V and J ends lost 1 base and 4 bases respectively, with 5 bases between them. The CDR3 consists of 13 residues. The CDR3 is CASSLGRYNEQFF. DNA of the CDR3: TGTGCCAGCAGCTTAGGCAGATACAATGAGCAGTTCTTC.

The chain joins TRBV29-1 to TRBJ2-5, with D perhaps matching TRBD2 (6 bases). CDR1 is SQVTM and CDR2 is ANQGSEA in the germline V gene. V lost 7 bases and J 0 bases, leaving 12 bases between the germline ends. This CDR3 is built from 13 residues. CDR3 region: CSAGLLDQETQYF. Written as DNA, the CDR3 is TGCAGCGCGGGACTTCTGGACCAAGAGACCCAGTACTTC.

V usage is TRBV5-6 and J usage is TRBJ2-7; no clear D. Trimming took off 6 bases at V and 0 bases at J, with 7 bases between the two ends. Germline V gene sequence: CDR1 SGHDT, CDR2 YYEEEE. The CDR3 runs 12 residues. The CDR3 sequence is CASTRSSYEQYF. As DNA, the CDR3 is TGTGCCAGCACAAGGAGCTCCTACGAGCAGTACTTC.

The CDR3 loop is CASSSGQGNEQYF. In DNA form, the CDR3 reads TGTGCCAGCAGTTCGGGACAGGGCAACGAGCAGTACTTC. This chain connects TRBV28 to TRBJ2-7, with TRBD1 identical over 9 bases. The germline CDR1 and CDR2 sequences are MDHEN and SYDVKM. The CDR3 length is 13 residues. Trimming cost V 4 bases and J 5 bases; bases outside gene matches: 3.

The genes are TRBV5-4 and TRBJ1-2; 7 bases line up with TRBD1. V shed 3 bases, J shed 2 bases, and the junction held 1 base outside the gene matches. The CDR3 is made up of 13 amino acids. Germline V gene data show CDR1 as SGHNT and CDR2 as YYREEE (reference sequence). CDR3 in amino acids: CASSSTGNYGYTF. CDR3 in DNA: TGTGCCAGCAGCTCGACAGGGAACTATGGCTACACCTTC. The full variable domain, in which reference TRBV5-4 and TRBJ1-2 provide the parts outside the CDR3, is ETGVTQSPTHLIKTRGQQVTLRCSSQSGHNTVSWYQQALGQGPQFIFQYYREEENGRGNFPPRFSGLQFPNYSSELNVNALELDDSALYLCASSSTGNYGYTFGSGTRLTVV.

This clone was seen more than once but under ten times. The chain employs TRBV6-6 and TRBJ2-7; TRBD2 matches 12 bases. The CDR3 loop spans 15 amino acids. CDR1 is MNHNY and CDR2 is SVGAGI in the germline V gene (reference sequence). V was pared by 7 bases and J by 1 base, with 5 bases of the junction left unmatched. For the CDR3, the DNA is TGTGCCAGCACCCCCGGACTAGCGGGATCCTACGAGCAGTACTTC. Residues: CASTPGLAGSYEQYF.

The chain employs TRBV7-2 and TRBJ2-5; D unclear. The CDR3 is 13 amino acids. Germline CDR1 and CDR2: SGHTA and FQGNSA. The V gene lost 1 base and the J gene lost 2 bases, with 5 bases spanning the gap. CDR3 loop: CASSLGRQETQYF. CDR3 coding DNA: TGTGCCAGCAGCTTAGGGCGGCAAGAGACCCAGTACTTC.

V and J are TRBV30 and TRBJ2-7; 9 positions match TRBD1. From germline, CDR1 is GTSNPN and CDR2 SVGIG (reference sequence). The CDR3 is made up of 13 amino acids. The CDR3 protein is CASTDRGSYEQYF. The CDR3 DNA sequence: TGTGCTAGTACCGACAGGGGGTCCTACGAGCAGTACTTC.

J is TRBJ1-1 and V is TRBV30, with D uncertain. V was trimmed by 2 bases and J by 1 base, leaving 8 bases between them. This CDR3 is built from 13 residues. CDR1 is GTSNPN and CDR2 is SVGIG in the germline V gene (reference sequence). The DNA for the CDR3 is TGTGCCTGGAGTTTTATGGCGAACACTGAAGCTTTCTTT. Protein product: CAWSFMANTEAFF. The full variable domain, rest sourced from reference TRBV30 and TRBJ1-1, is SQTIHQWPATLVQPVGSPLSLECTVEGTSNPNLYWYRQAAGRGLQLLFYSVGIGQISSEVPQNLSASRPQDRQFILSSKKLLLSDSGFYLCAWSFMANTEAFFGQGTRLTVV.

In its sample, this clone was seen a few times. The rearrangement links TRBV2 to TRBJ2-1, with TRBD2 identical over 15 bases. The germline V gene has CDR1 SNHLY and CDR2 FYNNEI. The J segment lost 7 bases and the V segment lost 9 bases, leaving 10 bases of the junction unmatched. The CDR3 runs to 16 residues. This CDR3 is CARGRGLAGGSNEQFF. The CDR3 DNA follows: TGTGCCAGAGGAAGGGGACTAGCGGGAGGTTCGAATGAGCAGTTCTTC.

This clone was recorded a few times. The chain is built from TRBV7-2 and TRBJ1-1; TRBD1 matches 7 bases. The CDR3 is 16 residues long. CDR1 is SGHTA, CDR2 FQGNSA, per germline. With 1 base clipped from V and 3 bases from J, the junction kept 8 bases outside the gene matches. The CDR3: CASSLGGTVFYTEAFF. The CDR3 DNA sequence: TGTGCCAGCAGCTTAGGCGGGACAGTCTTTTACACTGAAGCTTTCTTT. Using reference TRBV7-2 and TRBJ1-1 for the parts outside the CDR3, the full variable domain is GAGVSQSPSNKVTEKGKDVELRCDPISGHTALYWYRQSLGQGLEFLIYFQGNSAPDKSGLPSDRFSAERTGGSVSTLTIQRTQQEDSAVYLCASSLGGTVFYTEAFFGQGTRLTVV.

The chain has TRBV6-1 and TRBJ2-7, with D possibly being TRBD2 (6 bases). V lost 4 bases, J lost 4 bases, and 17 bases lay in between. This CDR3 contains 15 residues. Germline CDR1 and CDR2: MNHNS and SASEGT. CDR3 loop: CASSVLATATYEQYF. The CDR3 DNA reads as TGTGCCAGCAGTGTCCTAGCGACAGCAACGTACGAGCAGTACTTC.

Only one count was recorded for this clone. This chain joins TRBV18 and TRBJ2-7; 9 bases align to TRBD1. Unmatched junction bases numbered 6, after V lost 0 bases and J lost 3 bases. Germline CDR1 and CDR2: KGHSH and LQKENI. The CDR3 loop spans 16 amino acids. As DNA, the CDR3 is TGTGCCAGCTCACCACCGTTGGGACAGGGTCTCTACGAGCAGTACTTC. It is translated as CASSPPLGQGLYEQYF.

This clone showed up just a few times. The genes are TRBV9 and TRBJ2-7; tentatively, D is TRBD1 (6 bases). This CDR3 is built from 15 residues. Trimming pared 4 bases from V and 0 bases from J, leaving 14 bases between. The V gene's germline CDR1 is SGDLS and CDR2 YYNGEE. CDR3 sequence reads: CASSRATGSSYEQYF. CDR3 DNA sequence: TGTGCCAGCAGCCGAGCTACAGGGAGCTCCTACGAGCAGTACTTC.

This chain connects TRBV4-2 to TRBJ2-5; 13 positions match TRBD2. The V gene end was trimmed by 3 bases and the J gene end by 3 bases; junction bases not matched to a gene: 7. The CDR3 is made up of 17 amino acids. CDR1 LGHNA and CDR2 YNFKEQ come from the germline V gene. In nucleotides, the CDR3 is TGTGCCAGCAGCCAGTCCCCGGGACTAGCGGGAAAAGAGACCCAGTACTTC. Its protein product is CASSQSPGLAGKETQYF.

This clone was seen more than once but under ten times. The chain combines TRBV13 with TRBJ2-1; TRBD1 matches 7 bases. Germline V gene lookup returns CDR1 PRHDT and CDR2 FYEKMQ (reference sequence). The trim removed 4 bases at V and 4 bases at J, leaving 10 bases unmatched. The CDR3 has 16 amino acids. The CDR3 loop is CASSSTGTEKYNEQFF. The DNA for the CDR3 is TGTGCCAGCAGCTCCACCGGGACAGAGAAATACAATGAGCAGTTCTTC.

The chain uses TRBV7-2 and TRBJ1-5, with D possibly TRBD1 on 5 matching bases. CDR1 and CDR2 (germline): SGHTA, FQGNSA. Trimming took 4 bases from V and 4 from J, leaving 11 bases between them. This CDR3 contains 14 residues. CDR3 region: CASSWGGGNQPQHF. CDR3 bases: TGTGCCAGCAGCTGGGGGGGAGGGAATCAGCCCCAGCATTTT.

As for this clone: At the DNA level, this CDR3 is encoded by other sequences in the same sample as well. The V gene is TRBV9, the J gene TRBJ2-2, with a possible D match to TRBD2 (5 bases). Per the germline V gene, CDR1 is SGDLS and CDR2 is YYNGEE. Trimming shortened V by 0 bases and J by 6 bases, and 15 bases separated the two germline ends. The CDR3 runs to 16 residues. CDR3 amino acids: CASSVGLGLASGELFF. CDR3 sequence (DNA): TGTGCCAGCAGCGTAGGGTTAGGGCTAGCCTCCGGGGAGCTGTTTTTT.